The rows below give T cell receptor beta chains drawn from one sample of a study of response to subunit inactivated influenza vaccine. TCRdb used MiXCR to reprocess the RT-PCR reads, holding one entry per CDR3 protein. The table has about 650,000 distinct CDR3 sequences, approximately 15% seen once; the top ten hold roughly 11%. Sequencing was performed on PBMCs from blood, taken 12 days after vaccination. All receptors come from a man aged 45-65 years who received an inactivated influenza vaccine. Each CDR3 is given with its conserved first and last residue. D genes are given only for firm matches. Size is omitted from some rows. Given values are once, few, many or a class for expanded clones.

size | J | V | D | CDR3 | DNA
many | TRBJ2-7 | TRBV6-1 | TRBD1 | CASRTTGTGIYEQYF | TGTGCCAGCAGAACTACCGGGACAGGGATCTACGAGCAGTACTTC
- | TRBJ2-7 | TRBV28 | TRBD1 | CATSRGPTYEQYF | TGTGCCACCTCGAGGGGGCCTACCTACGAGCAGTACTTC
few | TRBJ2-1 | TRBV5-6 | TRBD2 | CASSLLSGLAGGRNEQFF | TGTGCCAGCAGCTTGTTATCAGGTCTAGCGGGGGGTCGCAATGAGCAGTTCTTC
- | TRBJ2-7 | TRBV11-1 | - | CASSIAETSYEQYF | TGTGCCAGCAGCATCGCAGAGACCTCCTACGAGCAGTACTTC
few | TRBJ2-7 | TRBV20-1 | - | CSARDGGTATYEQYF | TGCAGTGCTAGAGACGGGGGGACAGCTACCTACGAGCAGTACTTC
once | TRBJ2-3 | TRBV4-3 | TRBD2 | CASSQDLLAGADTQYF | TGCGCCAGCAGCCAAGATCTCCTAGCGGGGGCAGATACGCAGTATTTT
few | TRBJ2-3 | TRBV28 | TRBD1 | CASRVRGQSTDTQYF | TGTGCCAGCAGGGTTCGGGGACAGAGCACAGATACGCAGTATTTT
once | TRBJ2-5 | TRBV24-1 | - | CATSDDYQETQYF | TGTGCCACCAGTGATGACTACCAAGAGACCCAGTACTTC
- | TRBJ2-3 | TRBV20-1 | - | CSAILLEGSDTQYF | TGCAGTGCTATTCTACTAGAGGGCTCAGATACGCAGTATTTT
few | TRBJ2-5 | TRBV7-9 | - | CASSLSHTEETQYF | TGTGCCAGCAGCTTGTCCCACACAGAAGAGACCCAGTACTTC
few | TRBJ2-4 | TRBV7-9 | TRBD2 | CASRNTGLADAKNIQYF | TGTGCCAGCCGAAATACGGGACTAGCGGACGCCAAAAACATTCAGTACTTC
- | TRBJ2-7 | TRBV5-6 | TRBD2 | CASRHREGLYEQYF | TGTGCCAGCAGGCACCGGGAGGGATTATACGAGCAGTACTTC